The source of this T cell receptor beta chain is a study of T cells in women clearing cervical HPV infection listed by TCRdb under 2018. Regarding the research as a whole: Cases were 25 women with histologically confirmed HPV16-related CIN3 or worse, including a couple of invasive cancers. Five blinded duplicates per group were added as quality controls, so that 60 or so samples were obtained: some 50 participants and 10 replicates. The parent cohort enrolled 8,500 to 11,000 women aged 18 or older in Guanacaste, Costa Rica, during about 1992 to 1995 and followed them for roughly seven years. Cases had a median age of approximately 34 years and controls had a median age of about 41, with no significant differences in baseline characteristics. For cases, the median interval between lesion detection and blood sampling was around 150 days, with an interquartile range of about 80 to 210 days. The exploratory proof-of-principle case-control study was nested within the Guanacaste HPV Natural History Study in Costa Rica and compared TCR repertoires across cervical HPV16 outcomes. Cases and controls were matched on age within five years and on year of sample collection. Blood from cases was collected at the visit at which the lesion was first identified, whereas blood from controls was collected once infection was no longer detected. The approximately 25 controls were women who cleared a single incident HPV16 infection within 12 months without developing precancer or cancer. Because only a few women had HLA typing data, the possibility that HLA type acted as a confounder could not be ruled out.

Every participant had a single incident cervical HPV16 infection, and women with prevalent HPV16 infections were excluded. Cervical HPV DNA was detected by MY09/MY11 PCR, and genotyping was performed by dot-blot hybridization. Approximately 15 mL of heparinized blood was centrifuged, after which the buffy coat was aliquoted, frozen at -30 degrees C, and then stored at -80 degrees C. Genomic DNA was extracted from buffy coat specimens using QIAGEN kits. As encoded in the germline V gene, CDR1 is KGHSH while CDR2 is LQKENI. Its CDR3 holds 16 amino acids, cysteine through phenylalanine. Sequencing covers 39 bases of the CDR3, shown here with the frame starting at base 1. In regard to this clone: Its cognate antigen has yet to be identified. The read ends 3 residues early relative to the CDR3; the germline J gene fills the gap.

Study-level results and caveats: Because T-cell numbers per sample were unknown, differences in richness could reflect varying T-cell content rather than repertoire biology. Cases were distinguished from controls with an estimated AUC of 0.65 to 0.85 by random forest classifiers combining richness and V gene abundances. The cross-sectional design could not show whether the associations came before the infection or were a result of it, and neither effector/memory subsets nor HPV-specific T cells were isolated. TRBV6-7 relative abundance was lower in cases than in controls (approximately 0.11% versus 0.16%; Bonferroni P = 0.0008). TCR repertoire richness was significantly higher in CIN3+ cases than in controls across sequencing depths, while evenness did not differ.

Using the immunoSEQ assay, multiplex PCR amplified TCR beta CDR3 regions from an average of about 1.1 ug of genomic DNA per sample. The assay corrected primer bias using a complete synthetic TCR repertoire to establish an amplification baseline. Amplicons were sequenced on the Illumina platform. The study's own analysis went as follows. Sequences were error-corrected by clustering with frequency ratios and a modified nearest-neighbor algorithm, then analyzed in the immunoSEQ Analyzer with IMGT gene definitions. At each rarefaction depth, TCR richness and evenness were averaged across 20 rarefaction repeats, and any sample with fewer sequences than the depth was left out. Relative abundances of V, D and J genes were compared between groups using Wilcoxon rank sum tests, with FDR correction applied. Blinded duplicates gave an intraclass correlation of roughly 96% for TCR richness and an average of around 83% across under 75 gene segments. Held by TCRdb, this immuneACCESS table contains in-frame sequences only and omits some clones. Under half of the omission traces to an unresolved V gene where checked; the cause of the rest is unknown. D and trimming come from the DNA, and the V and J calls and clone size come from that table. The sample table records more than 20,000 clones. The ten largest clones represent less than 3.5% of the sample.

The receptor comes from a woman between 18 and 75 years old with a cervical HPV16 infection that either progressed to CIN3+ or cleared (not recorded which). The chain joins TRBV18 to TRBJ2-2, with a tentative D gene TRBD1 over 6 matching bases. What was sequenced was blood buffy coat. The CDR3: CASSPLKDSYNEKLFF. The CDR3 bases that were read are TGTGCCAGCTCACCCCTAAAGGACAGCTATAATGAAAAG.